Listed below are T cell receptor beta chains from one sample, sequenced in a study of T-cell reconstitution after alpha-beta-depleted transplantation in children. In TCRdb, the PCR reads were re-called with MiXCR into one record per CDR3 protein. Of some 450,000 distinct CDR3 sequences listed, around 46% were seen once; the top ten hold 27%. The sequences come from PBMCs, collected before TCRalphabeta/CD19-depleted stem cell transplant. The receptor set was obtained from a girl aged 2-10 years with aplastic anemia, due to receive a stem cell transplant. Both conserved end residues are part of each CDR3. The D gene is left open where the match is weak. Some rows mark clone size as missing; the rest say once, few, many or name a class of expanded clone.

v_call,j_call,clone_size,d_call,cdr3_nt,cdr3_aa
TRBV27,TRBJ2-1,NA,TRBD1,TGTGCCAGCCGGGTGGGACAGCGAGGTGGTAATGAGCAGTTCTTC,CASRVGQRGGNEQFF
TRBV15,TRBJ2-2,NA,TRBD2,TGTGCCACCAGGGAGACTAGCGCGAGCACCGGGGAGCTGTTTTTT,CATRETSASTGELFF
TRBV7-2,TRBJ2-7,many,TRBD2,TGTGCCAGCAGCTTAGCCAGCGGGAACTCCTACGAGCAGTACTTC,CASSLASGNSYEQYF
TRBV20-1,TRBJ2-3,NA,NA,TGCAGTGTTAGTAGGTTGATAGATACGCAGTATTTT,CSVSRLIDTQYF
TRBV6-5,TRBJ1-5,few,NA,TGTGCCAGCGGCGAGGGGTATCAGCCCCAGCATTTT,CASGEGYQPQHF
TRBV4-1,TRBJ2-7,NA,NA,TGCGCCAGCAGCCAAGTATGGGGTGAGCAGTACTTC,CASSQVWGEQYF
TRBV20-1,TRBJ2-3,many,TRBD2,TGCAGTGCTTTTTTACCTACCCGGAGCGGGAGAGCTGCAGATACGCAGTATTTT,CSAFLPTRSGRAADTQYF
TRBV6-5,TRBJ2-2,NA,NA,TGTGCCAGCAGTTCCCCGGCCAATACCGGGGAGCTGTTTTTT,CASSSPANTGELFF
TRBV30,TRBJ2-3,NA,NA,TGTGCCTGGAGTGTCTCGGATACGCAGTATTTT,CAWSVSDTQYF
TRBV20-1,TRBJ2-7,NA,TRBD2,TGCAGTGGGACTAGCGGGTTCCGCACCTGCGAGCAGTACTTC,CSGTSGFRTCEQYF
TRBV11-2,TRBJ2-7,few,NA,TGTGCCAGCAGCCGGCGGTCGTCCGGGACGGCTTACTTC,CASSRRSSGTAYF
TRBV12-5,TRBJ1-2,few,NA,TGTGCTAGTGGCGATTATGGCTACACCTTC,CASGDYGYTF
TRBV27,TRBJ2-7,few,TRBD1,TGTGCCAGCAGTCCCGGGACAGGGGGCTTGGACGAGCAGTACTTC,CASSPGTGGLDEQYF
TRBV20-1,TRBJ2-1,many,NA,TGCAGTGCTAGAGATAAGGGCGGCGAGGGGGAGCAGTTCTTC,CSARDKGGEGEQFF
TRBV20-1,TRBJ1-4,few,TRBD1,TGCAGTGCTACCCCGGGAGGGGGCTGGGAAAAACTGTTTTTT,CSATPGGGWEKLFF
TRBV2,TRBJ1-5,many,NA,TGTGCCAGCGGGGGCCTTAATCAGCCCCAGCATTTT,CASGGLNQPQHF
TRBV5-1,TRBJ2-3,NA,TRBD1,TGCGCCAGCAGCCCGACCCGGGGACAGGGGAGAGATACGCAGTATTTT,CASSPTRGQGRDTQYF
TRBV14,TRBJ2-1,NA,TRBD2,TGTGCCAGCGGACTAGCGGGAGCCTATGAGCAGTTCTTC,CASGLAGAYEQFF
TRBV5-1,TRBJ2-2,NA,NA,TGCGCCAGCAGCCCGGACCCAGGCACCGGGGAGCTGTTTTTT,CASSPDPGTGELFF
TRBV20-1,TRBJ1-6,NA,NA,TGCAGTGCTGCAGGGTATTCACCCCTCCACTTT,CSAAGYSPLHF
TRBV14,TRBJ2-1,NA,NA,TGTGCCAGCAGCCAAATCTCCCCTTCCAATGAGCAGTTCTTC,CASSQISPSNEQFF
TRBV14,TRBJ2-1,few,NA,TGTGCCAGCAGCCAATCATTTGGTGAGCAGTTCTTC,CASSQSFGEQFF
TRBV21-1,TRBJ2-1,few,NA,TGTGCCAGCACCAATGATCCGGGGACAGGGCGAAATGAGCAGTTCTTC,CASTNDPGTGRNEQFF
TRBV15,TRBJ1-4,medium-sized,NA,TGTGCCACCAGCCCCGGGCGAAGCTCTAATGAAAAACTGTTTTTT,CATSPGRSSNEKLFF
TRBV15,TRBJ2-7,NA,NA,TGTGCCACCAGCAGAGATTTTCGGGAGCAGTACTTC,CATSRDFREQYF
TRBV18,TRBJ2-7,NA,TRBD1,TGTGCCAGCTCACCGGGACAGGGTTCCTACGAGCAGCACTTC,CASSPGQGSYEQHF
TRBV11-2,TRBJ1-2,NA,TRBD1,TGTGCCAGCAGCTTGAAGGAGGGGGCCGGCTACACCTTC,CASSLKEGAGYTF
TRBV12-5,TRBJ2-3,few,NA,TGTGCTAGTGGTTTGGTACTTGGCAGAACTAGCACAGATACGCAGTATTTT,CASGLVLGRTSTDTQYF
TRBV20-1,TRBJ2-3,many,NA,TGCAGTGCTAGAAAATACAGCACAGATACGCAGTATTTT,CSARKYSTDTQYF
TRBV4-2,TRBJ2-2,few,TRBD1,TGTGCCAGCAGCCCAGAGACAGGGGAGACTTTAAACACCGGGGAGCTGTTTTTT,CASSPETGETLNTGELFF
TRBV10-3,TRBJ2-3,NA,TRBD2,TGTGCCACCAGGACTAGCGGGAGCGGTCGCACAGATACGCAGTATTTT,CATRTSGSGRTDTQYF
TRBV6-5,TRBJ2-3,NA,TRBD2,TGTGCCAGCAGTTACTCCGGGACTAGCGGGAGTGGAGATACGCAGTATTTT,CASSYSGTSGSGDTQYF
TRBV20-1,TRBJ2-7,NA,TRBD2,TGCAGTGCTAGAGATCGGGGCGGACTAGCGGGAGGGAGCTCCTACGAGCAGTACTTC,CSARDRGGLAGGSSYEQYF
TRBV7-9,TRBJ2-7,few,TRBD1,TGTGCCAGCAGCTCTACAGGGGGTGACTACGAGCAGTACTTC,CASSSTGGDYEQYF
TRBV25-1,TRBJ2-7,many,NA,TGTGCCAGCAGTATGGGTTACGAGCAGTACTTC,CASSMGYEQYF
TRBV6-2/TRBV6-3,TRBJ1-3,once,NA,TGTGCCAGCAGTTCCGGGGCGGGAAGAACCCAGACGGGAAACACCATATATTTT,CASSSGAGRTQTGNTIYF
TRBV30,TRBJ1-5,NA,TRBD1,TGTGCCTGGAGTGTAGGACAGGGGAGTCAGCCCCAGCATTTT,CAWSVGQGSQPQHF
TRBV5-1,TRBJ2-5,NA,NA,TGCGCCAGCAGCTTGGGCCGAGGCCGAGTAGTGGATAAAGAGACCCAGTACTTC,CASSLGRGRVVDKETQYF
TRBV11-1,TRBJ1-4,few,NA,TGTGCCAGCAGCTTAGGAGCGGCGGGAAGGCCGGATAATGAAAAACTGTTTTTT,CASSLGAAGRPDNEKLFF
TRBV20-1,TRBJ2-6,NA,TRBD1,TGCAGTGCTAGCGAGGGACAGCTGAGCTCTGGGGCCAACGTCCTGACTTTC,CSASEGQLSSGANVLTF
TRBV2,TRBJ1-5,few,TRBD1,TGTGCCAGCAGTCCCGATCAATCCGGGACAGGGGTCCAGCCCCAGCATTTT,CASSPDQSGTGVQPQHF
TRBV12-3/TRBV12-4,TRBJ1-6,few,NA,TGTGCCAGCAGTTTAAGGCAGGCCTATAATTCACCCCTCCACTTT,CASSLRQAYNSPLHF
TRBV5-1,TRBJ1-1,NA,NA,TGCGCCAGCAAGGAGCAGCTAGGGAACACTGAAGCTTTCTTT,CASKEQLGNTEAFF
TRBV5-5,TRBJ2-1,medium-sized,TRBD2,TGTGCCAGCAGTAGCGGGGGGAGCTCCTACAATGAGCAGTTCTTC,CASSSGGSSYNEQFF
TRBV9,TRBJ2-2,once,NA,TGTGCCAGCAGCCCTTCGGGGCTAAAGGGTTTCAACACCGGGGAGCTGTTTTTT,CASSPSGLKGFNTGELFF
TRBV5-1,TRBJ2-2,NA,NA,TGCGCCAGCGGTCTGTCGGGCCGGACCGGGGAGCTGTTTTTT,CASGLSGRTGELFF
TRBV25-1,TRBJ2-2,NA,NA,TGTGCCAGCAGTGAGGGGTGGGGCACCGGGGAGCTGTTTTTT,CASSEGWGTGELFF
TRBV20-1,TRBJ2-1,many,NA,TGCAGTGCTATTCGGAATACGGAGCAGTTCTTC,CSAIRNTEQFF
TRBV6-6,TRBJ2-7,NA,NA,TGTGCCAGCAGCCAGGGACGGACTAAGTACTTC,CASSQGRTKYF
TRBV7-9,TRBJ2-1,NA,NA,TGTGCCAGCATGGCGGGAAAGTACAATGAGCAGTTCTTC,CASMAGKYNEQFF
TRBV27,TRBJ2-5,NA,NA,TGTGCCACCTCCGGGAGTTCGCTAGAGACCCAGTACTTC,CATSGSSLETQYF
TRBV3-1,TRBJ1-1,many,NA,TGTGCCAGCAGCTTCCGACAGAACACTGAAGCTTTCTTT,CASSFRQNTEAFF
TRBV20-1,TRBJ2-5,NA,NA,TGCAGTGCTAGAGATCTCAGCTACATACAAGAGACCCAGTACTTC,CSARDLSYIQETQYF
TRBV18,TRBJ2-7,NA,NA,TGTGCCAGTCGGAGGGTCCAGCACCAATCCTACGAGCAGTACTTC,CASRRVQHQSYEQYF